What follows describes a single T cell receptor beta chain. The data stem from a study of blood T cell repertoires in COVID-19. Study summary: Samples representing acute and convalescent COVID-19 were sourced from the United States, Italy and Spain.

Trimming pared 4 bases from V and 7 bases from J, leaving 17 bases between. The CDR3 contains 15 residues. Germline CDR1 SEHNR, CDR2 FQNEAQ (reference sequence). TCRdb's copy holds only in-frame clones and misses some; the assay was immunoSEQ multiplex PCR. In the table there are 330,000 or so clones, roughly 89% of which are singletons. Material for sequencing was peripheral blood. This chain joins TRBV7-9 and TRBJ1-5; a weak D match, TRBD1 (6 bases). The receptor's source is an older woman with COVID-19, enrolled during active disease. CDR3 DNA sequence: TGTGCCAGCAGCTCCCGCGGGGGGCTGGGGCAGCCCCAGCATTTT. Translated, it gives CASSSRGGLGQPQHF.